The 25 T cell receptor beta chains given below trace back to one sample, sequenced in a study of metastatic and nonmetastatic thyroid tumors. TCRdb reprocessed the PCR reads via MiXCR. The sample lists roughly 71,000 clones; 18% were seen once. Among the patients, none had received any treatment before thyroid surgery. Sequences were obtained from blood. The receptors shown here come from a female donor with papillary thyroid cancer or a benign thyroid nodule (not recorded which). Some clones in this sample may be carry-over from other donors' samples.

In its sample, this clone was seen many times. The chain links TRBV19 to TRBJ1-1, with 9 bases matching TRBD1. The J segment lost 3 bases and the V segment lost 4 bases, leaving 6 bases of the junction unmatched. Per germline, CDR1 LNHDA and CDR2 SQIVND (reference sequence). The CDR3 is 15 amino acids. In DNA form, the CDR3 reads TGTGCCAGTAGTAGGGACAGGGTGGGTTACACTGAAGCTTTCTTT. Translating gives CASSRDRVGYTEAFF.

The sample holds many counts of this clone. This chain links TRBV10-1 with TRBJ1-1, with D unresolved. Between the trimmed V and J ends, which lost 7 bases and 1 base, there was a span of 10 bases. This CDR3 contains 13 residues. Germline CDR1 and CDR2: WNHNN and SYGVQD (reference sequence). This CDR3 reads CASKEATNTEAFF. In nucleotides, the CDR3 is TGCGCCAGCAAAGAGGCGACGAACACTGAAGCTTTCTTT.

Many counts were recorded for this clone. The V and J genes are TRBV24-1 and TRBJ2-1; the D call may be TRBD1 or TRBD2 (6 bases each). CDR1 KGHDR and CDR2 SFDVKD come from the germline V gene. The CDR3 totals 14 residues. V lost 0 bases to trimming and J lost 10 bases, with 12 bases between them. CDR3 residues: CATSDLPGGREQFF. Here the CDR3 DNA reads TGTGCCACCAGTGATTTGCCTGGGGGGCGGGAGCAGTTCTTC.

This clone was seen many times. The gene calls are TRBV2 and TRBJ1-2, with D tentatively TRBD1 (5 bases). The V gene's germline CDR1 is SNHLY and CDR2 FYNNEI. The CDR3 has 15 amino acids. The V end lost 6 bases, the J end lost 4 bases, and 18 bases lay between the germline ends. The CDR3 loop is CASSPDWGGGYGYTF. Written as DNA, the CDR3 is TGTGCCAGCAGCCCCGACTGGGGCGGCGGCTATGGCTACACCTTC. The entire variable domain, with the rest obtained from reference TRBV2 and TRBJ1-2, is as follows: EPEVTQTPSHQVTQMGQEVILRCVPISNHLYFYWYRQILGQKVEFLVSFYNNEISEKSEIFDDQFSVERPDGSNFTLKIRSTKLEDSAMYFCASSPDWGGGYGYTFGSGTRLTVV.

This sequence joins TRBV14 and TRBJ2-2; no reliable D call. The CDR3 has 12 amino acids. V was trimmed by 10 bases and J by 7 bases, leaving 13 bases between them. Per the germline V gene, CDR1 is SGHDN and CDR2 is FVKESK. The CDR3 here is CAIIQGGGELFF. In DNA, the CDR3 is TGTGCCATCATCCAAGGTGGCGGGGAGCTGTTTTTT.

This clone was counted only a few times. The CDR3 loop reads CASSTRPGKDTEAFF. The CDR3 DNA is TGTGCCAGCAGCACTCGACCCGGAAAGGACACTGAAGCTTTCTTT. The chain links TRBV6-5 to TRBJ1-1, with D unresolved. Germline V gene sequence: CDR1 MNHEY, CDR2 SVGAGI. The V end lost 6 bases, the J end lost 3 bases, and 17 bases lay between the germline ends. The CDR3 is 15 residues long.

This clone came up a few times. V is TRBV6-1 and J is TRBJ1-3; weak D call: TRBD1 (5 bases). Germline loops: CDR1 MNHNS, CDR2 SASEGT. The germline V and J ends were trimmed by 5 bases and 0 bases, with 11 bases remaining between them. The CDR3 covers 15 residues. The CDR3 nucleotides are TGTGCCAGCAGTTTACAGGCTCCCTCTGGAAACACCATATATTTT. This encodes CASSLQAPSGNTIYF.

The chain has TRBV3-1 and TRBJ1-2; 10 positions match TRBD1. CDR3 size: 13 residues. The V gene's germline CDR1 is LGHDT and CDR2 YNNKEL (reference sequence). Losses at the gene ends were 4 bases for V and 7 bases for J; bases not matched to a gene: 3. CDR3 residues: CASSRQGAVGYTF. CDR3 nucleotide sequence: TGTGCCAGCAGCCGACAGGGGGCCGTTGGCTACACCTTC.

This clone was observed many times. V and J are TRBV19 and TRBJ2-3; D is possibly TRBD2 (6 bases). The CDR3 has 17 residues. Looked up from germline, CDR1 is LNHDA and CDR2 is SQIVND (reference sequence). V was clipped by 3 bases and J by 2 bases, with 18 bases between them. CDR3 in amino acids: CASSMGLQQFNTDTQYF. The CDR3 bases are TGTGCCAGTAGTATGGGACTGCAACAGTTCAACACAGATACGCAGTATTTT.

In this sample, this clone turned up a few times. This chain uses TRBV27 with TRBJ2-7; no clear D. Germline-derived CDR1 and CDR2 are MNHEY and SMNVEV (reference sequence). Trimming removed 6 bases at V and 2 bases at J, with 8 bases between. The length of the CDR3 is 12 residues. This CDR3 is CASSSHAYEQYF. CDR3 nucleotides: TGTGCCAGCAGCTCACACGCCTACGAGCAGTACTTC.

This clone has more than one count but fewer than ten. A single base separates this from a much larger clone, so it may be a read error. The V gene is TRBV5-1, the J gene TRBJ2-5; D may correspond to TRBD1 or TRBD2 (5 bases each). There are 16 residues in the CDR3. With 0 bases removed from V and 2 bases from J, the gap between germline ends came to 14 bases. CDR1 SGHRS and CDR2 YFSETQ come from the germline V gene. In nucleotides, the CDR3 is TGCGCCAGCAGCTTGGGGGACCTTACCGGACAAGAGACCCAGTACTTC. It specifies CASSLGDLTGQETQYF.

This clone was detected many times. The chain is built from TRBV27 and TRBJ1-1; 9 nucleotides agree with TRBD1. Germline V gene sequence: CDR1 MNHEY, CDR2 SMNVEV (reference sequence). This CDR3 has 12 residues. V was clipped by 6 bases and J by 9 bases; unmatched bases: 5. The CDR3 nucleotides read TGTGCCAGCAGACAAGGGACAGGGAAAGCTTTCTTT. This sequence encodes CASRQGTGKAFF.

This clone was seen ten or more times. V gene TRBV9 combines with J gene TRBJ2-2; D is undetermined. V was shortened by 3 bases and J by 7 bases, with 10 bases between the two germline ends. Germline-derived CDR1 and CDR2 are SGDLS and YYNGEE. This CDR3 is built from 13 residues. The CDR3 DNA sequence: TGTGCCAGCAGCGCCCATGGCATCGGGGAGCTGTTTTTT. Amino acids: CASSAHGIGELFF.

This clone was found a few times. V and J are TRBV6-1 and TRBJ2-3, with D uncertain. CDR1 MNHNS and CDR2 SASEGT come from the germline V gene. The CDR3 runs to 15 residues. V lost 1 base to trimming and J lost 2 bases, with 10 bases between them. The CDR3 nucleotides are TGTGCCAGCAGTGAAGGAAGTGGGGACACAGATACGCAGTATTTT. Translating gives CASSEGSGDTDTQYF.

As to this clone: A read error may be the cause here, since a much bigger clone is one base away. This sequence joins TRBV20-1 and TRBJ1-6; D might be TRBD1 (6 bases). Looked up from germline, CDR1 is DFQATT and CDR2 is SNEGSKA (reference sequence). Trimming left V 8 bases short and J 7 bases short, with 9 bases between. This CDR3 contains 11 residues. CDR3 DNA: TGCAGTTTAGGGGGGAATTCACCCCTCCACTTT. It yields the protein CSLGGNSPLHF.

This clone was detected ten times or more. The V and J genes are TRBV6-1 and TRBJ2-1, with 13 bases that match TRBD2. The CDR3 totals 17 residues. Trimming took 5 bases from V and 2 from J; bases not matched to a gene: 6. Germline CDR1 and CDR2: MNHNS and SASEGT. CDR3 protein: CASSQRTSGRPYNEQFF. The CDR3 nucleotides read TGTGCCAGCAGTCAAAGGACTAGCGGGAGACCCTACAATGAGCAGTTCTTC.

This clone was detected many times. The chain is built from TRBV12-3 or TRBV12-4 and TRBJ2-6; D unresolved. There are 16 residues in the CDR3. Trimming stripped 6 bases from V and 2 bases from J, with 14 bases between. The CDR3 is CASSPTLGTGANVLTF. The CDR3 nucleotides are TGTGCCAGCAGCCCCACCTTAGGGACTGGGGCCAACGTCCTGACTTTC.

There are a few counts of this clone. V usage is TRBV6-9 and J usage is TRBJ2-7; D possibly corresponds to TRBD1 (5 bases). CDR1 and CDR2 (germline): MNHGY, SVAAGI. The CDR3 contains 14 residues. The V gene lost 2 bases and the J gene lost 0 bases, with 8 bases spanning the gap. CDR3 residues: CASSYTGSSYEQYF. The CDR3 DNA is TGTGCCAGCAGTTATACAGGTTCCTCCTACGAGCAGTACTTC.

The rearrangement links TRBV20-1 to TRBJ2-7, with D perhaps given as TRBD1 or TRBD2 (5 bases each). The CDR3 runs to 14 residues. Germline CDR1 reads DFQATT; CDR2 reads SNEGSKA (reference sequence). V lost 5 bases and J 0 bases, leaving 14 bases between the germline ends. Here the CDR3 reads CSAETAADSYEQYF. The CDR3 region has the DNA TGCAGTGCTGAGACAGCAGCGGACTCCTACGAGCAGTACTTC.

There are many counts of this clone. The rearrangement links TRBV6-6 to TRBJ1-1, with a weak D call TRBD1 (5 bases). V lost 2 bases and J 9 bases, leaving 10 bases between the germline ends. The CDR3 covers 12 residues. CDR1 is MNHNY and CDR2 is SVGAGI in the germline V gene (reference sequence). The CDR3 loop is CASSYDSTKAFF. Written as DNA, the CDR3 is TGTGCCAGCAGTTACGACAGTACTAAAGCTTTCTTT.

The chain links TRBV30 to TRBJ1-4; D is uncertain. V lost 0 bases and J 6 bases, leaving 11 bases between the germline ends. This CDR3 is built from 14 residues. The germline V gene encodes CDR1 GTSNPN and CDR2 SVGIG (reference sequence). The CDR3 nucleotides read TGTGCCTGGAGTGTAGGAGGAATCGATGAAAAACTGTTTTTT. This translates into CAWSVGGIDEKLFF. Looking up the rest from reference TRBV30 and TRBJ1-4 gives the full variable domain: SQTIHQWPATLVQPVGSPLSLECTVEGTSNPNLYWYRQAAGRGLQLLFYSVGIGQISSEVPQNLSASRPQDRQFILSSKKLLLSDSGFYLCAWSVGGIDEKLFFGSGTQLSVL.

This clone was observed at least ten times. The chain links TRBV11-2 to TRBJ2-7, with 11 positions matching TRBD2. The germline gives CDR1 SGHAT, CDR2 FQNNGV. Losses at the gene ends were 5 bases for V and 2 bases for J; bases not matched to a gene: 5. This CDR3 is built from 15 residues. CDR3 protein: CASSLFSGRAYEQYF. In DNA, the CDR3 is TGTGCCAGCAGCCTATTTAGCGGGAGGGCCTACGAGCAGTACTTC.

This clone was recorded many times. The chain recombines TRBV10-3 with TRBJ2-2; the match to TRBD1 covers 7 bases. This CDR3 is built from 15 residues. V lost 2 bases, J lost 4 bases, and 4 bases stayed unmatched. CDR1 is ENHRY and CDR2 is SYGVKD in the germline V gene. CDR3 coding DNA: TGTGCCATCAGTGAGCCTAGGGACAGCACCGGGGAGCTGTTTTTT. It specifies CAISEPRDSTGELFF.

This clone was seen repeatedly, ten times or more. Its ends do not fully match the called genes, so a read error is possible. V is TRBV7-7 and J is TRBJ2-2; D uncertain. The CDR3 runs to 15 residues. Looked up from germline, CDR1 is SSHAT and CDR2 is FNYEAQ (reference sequence). The CDR3 here is CASSPSNHYTGELFF. Written as DNA, the CDR3 is TGTGCTAGCAGCCCCTCTAATCACTACACCGGGGAGCTGTTTTTT.

This clone was counted many times. A much larger clone lies a single base off, so this may be a read error. This sample also contains other DNA sequences that code for the same CDR3. The rearrangement links TRBV18 to TRBJ2-5; TRBD2 matches at 10 bases. The CDR3 spans 15 residues. V shed 2 bases and J 5 bases; nucleotides not matched to a gene: 5. The V gene's germline CDR1 is KGHSH and CDR2 LQKENI. The CDR3 protein is CASSPTSGVQETQYF. The DNA for the CDR3 is TGTGCCAGCTCACCAACTAGCGGGGTCCAGGAGACCCAGTACTTC.